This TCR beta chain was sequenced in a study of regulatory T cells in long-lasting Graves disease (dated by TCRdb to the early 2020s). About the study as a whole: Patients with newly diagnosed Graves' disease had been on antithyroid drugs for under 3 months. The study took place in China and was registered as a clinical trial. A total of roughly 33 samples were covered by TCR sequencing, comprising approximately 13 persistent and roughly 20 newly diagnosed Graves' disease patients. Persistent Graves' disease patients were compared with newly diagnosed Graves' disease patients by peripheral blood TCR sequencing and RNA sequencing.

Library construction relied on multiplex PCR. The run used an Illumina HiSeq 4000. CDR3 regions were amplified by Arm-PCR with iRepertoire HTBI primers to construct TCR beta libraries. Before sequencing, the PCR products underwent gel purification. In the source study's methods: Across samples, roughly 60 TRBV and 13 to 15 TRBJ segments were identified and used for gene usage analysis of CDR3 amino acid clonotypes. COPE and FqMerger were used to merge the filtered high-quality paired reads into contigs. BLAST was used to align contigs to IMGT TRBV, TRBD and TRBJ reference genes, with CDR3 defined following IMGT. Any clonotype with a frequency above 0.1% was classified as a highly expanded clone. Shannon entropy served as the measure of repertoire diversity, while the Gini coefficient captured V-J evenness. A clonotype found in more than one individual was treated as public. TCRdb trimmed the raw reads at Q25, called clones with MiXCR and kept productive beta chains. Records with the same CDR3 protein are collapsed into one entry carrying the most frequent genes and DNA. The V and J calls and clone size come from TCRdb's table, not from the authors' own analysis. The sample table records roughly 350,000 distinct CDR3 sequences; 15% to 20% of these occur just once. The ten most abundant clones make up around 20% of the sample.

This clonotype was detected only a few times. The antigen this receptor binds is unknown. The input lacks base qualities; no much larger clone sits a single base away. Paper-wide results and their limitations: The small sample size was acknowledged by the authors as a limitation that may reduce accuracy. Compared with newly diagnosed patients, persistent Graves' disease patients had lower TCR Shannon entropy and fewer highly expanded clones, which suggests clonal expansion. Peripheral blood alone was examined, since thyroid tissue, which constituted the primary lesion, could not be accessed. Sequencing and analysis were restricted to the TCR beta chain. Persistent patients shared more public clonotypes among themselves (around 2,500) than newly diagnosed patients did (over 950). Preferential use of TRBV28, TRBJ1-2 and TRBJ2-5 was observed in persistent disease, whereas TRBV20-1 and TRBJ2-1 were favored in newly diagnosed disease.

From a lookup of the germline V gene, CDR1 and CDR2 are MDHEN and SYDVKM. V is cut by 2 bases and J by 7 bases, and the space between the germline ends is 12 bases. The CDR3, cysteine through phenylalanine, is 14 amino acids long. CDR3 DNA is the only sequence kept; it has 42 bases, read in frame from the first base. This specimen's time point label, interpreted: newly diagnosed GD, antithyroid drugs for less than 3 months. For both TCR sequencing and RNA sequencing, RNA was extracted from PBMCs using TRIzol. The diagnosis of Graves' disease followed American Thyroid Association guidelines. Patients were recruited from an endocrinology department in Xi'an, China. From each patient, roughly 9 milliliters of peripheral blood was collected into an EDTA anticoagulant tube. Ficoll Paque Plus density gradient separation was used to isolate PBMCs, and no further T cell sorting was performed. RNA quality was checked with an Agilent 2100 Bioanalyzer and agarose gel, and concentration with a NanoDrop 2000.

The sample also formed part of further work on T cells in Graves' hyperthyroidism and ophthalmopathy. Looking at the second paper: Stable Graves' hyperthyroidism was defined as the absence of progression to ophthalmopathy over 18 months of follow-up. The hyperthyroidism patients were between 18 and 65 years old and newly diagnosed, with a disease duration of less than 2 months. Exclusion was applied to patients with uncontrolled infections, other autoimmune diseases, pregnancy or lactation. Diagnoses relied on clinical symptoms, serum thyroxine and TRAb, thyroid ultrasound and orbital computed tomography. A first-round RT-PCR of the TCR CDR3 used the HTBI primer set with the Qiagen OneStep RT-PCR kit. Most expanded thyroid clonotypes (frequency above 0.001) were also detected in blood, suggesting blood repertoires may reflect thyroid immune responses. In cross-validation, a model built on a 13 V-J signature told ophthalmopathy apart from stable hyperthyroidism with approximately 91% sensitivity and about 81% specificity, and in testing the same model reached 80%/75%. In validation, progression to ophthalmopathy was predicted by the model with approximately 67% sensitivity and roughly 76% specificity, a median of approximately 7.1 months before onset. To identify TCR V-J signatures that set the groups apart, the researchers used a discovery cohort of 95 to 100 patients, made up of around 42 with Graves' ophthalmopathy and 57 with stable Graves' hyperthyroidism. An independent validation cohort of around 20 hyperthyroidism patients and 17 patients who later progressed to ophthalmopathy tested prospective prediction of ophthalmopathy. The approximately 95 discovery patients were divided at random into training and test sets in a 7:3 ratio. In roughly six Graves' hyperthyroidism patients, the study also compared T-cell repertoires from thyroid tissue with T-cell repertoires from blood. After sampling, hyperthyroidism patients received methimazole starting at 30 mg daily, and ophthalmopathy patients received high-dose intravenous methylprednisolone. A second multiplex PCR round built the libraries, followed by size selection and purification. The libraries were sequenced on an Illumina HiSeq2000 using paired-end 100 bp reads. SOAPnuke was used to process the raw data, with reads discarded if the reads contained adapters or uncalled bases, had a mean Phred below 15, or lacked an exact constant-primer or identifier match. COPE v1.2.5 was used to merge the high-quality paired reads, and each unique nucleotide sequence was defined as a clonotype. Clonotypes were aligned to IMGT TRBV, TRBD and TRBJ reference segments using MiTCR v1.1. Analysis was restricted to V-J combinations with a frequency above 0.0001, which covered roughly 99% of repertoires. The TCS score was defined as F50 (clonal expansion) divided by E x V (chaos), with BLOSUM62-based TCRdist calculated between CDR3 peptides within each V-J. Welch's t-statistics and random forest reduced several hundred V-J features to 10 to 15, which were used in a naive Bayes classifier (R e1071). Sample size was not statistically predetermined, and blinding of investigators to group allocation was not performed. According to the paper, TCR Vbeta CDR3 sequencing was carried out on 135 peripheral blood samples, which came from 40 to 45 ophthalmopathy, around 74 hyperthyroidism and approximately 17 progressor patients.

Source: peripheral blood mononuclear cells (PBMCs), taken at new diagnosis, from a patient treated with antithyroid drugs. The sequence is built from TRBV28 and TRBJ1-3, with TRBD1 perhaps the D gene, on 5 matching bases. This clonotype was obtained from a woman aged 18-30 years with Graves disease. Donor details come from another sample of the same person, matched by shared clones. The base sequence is TGTGCCAGCAGTTTACTAGGGGAGGGGAACACCATATATTTT. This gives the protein CASSLLGEGNTIYF.